The 19 T cell receptor beta chains given below trace back to one sample, sequenced in a study of cytotoxic CD8 clonotypes in ibrutinib-treated CLL. Here immunoSEQ multiplex PCR was the method, and the copy in TCRdb shows in-frame clones only, minus some. The sample has 50,000 to 70,000 clones, roughly 54% seen once; the top ten hold roughly 25%. The sample in question was PBMCs, obtained at disease progression, from a patient treated with ibrutinib. These receptors originate from a human donor with chronic lymphocytic leukemia.

CDR3 coding DNA: TGTGCCAGCAGCCGGATGGGGACAGGGGGAATTGTGAATGAGCAGTTCTTC. It codes for CASSRMGTGGIVNEQFF. The chain has TRBV7-8 and TRBJ2-1; 11 bases fit TRBD1. The CDR3 is 17 amino acids. Germline trimming cut 5 bases from V and 7 bases from J; bases unmatched to any gene: 13. Germline V gene lookup returns CDR1 SGHVS and CDR2 FQNEAQ.

The V and J genes are TRBV6-5 and TRBJ2-1; no firm D call. This CDR3 has 14 residues. Germline V CDR1 and CDR2: MNHEY, SVGAGI. V gave up 2 bases and J gave up 8 bases, with 13 bases separating them. CDR3 region: CASSYRPVWDEQFF. CDR3 in DNA: TGTGCCAGCAGTTACCGCCCCGTGTGGGATGAGCAGTTCTTC.

The chain combines TRBV20-1 with TRBJ2-7, with TRBD2 as a possible D gene (5 bases). The ends were cut back, 1 base at V and 6 bases at J, with 7 bases in the middle. Looked up from germline, CDR1 is DFQATT and CDR2 is SNEGSKA (reference sequence). The CDR3 extends over 11 amino acids. The CDR3 loop reads CSARASSEQYF. CDR3 nucleotide sequence: TGCAGTGCTAGAGCTAGCTCCGAGCAGTACTTC.

The CDR3 loop reads CASMRGLAYNEQFF. The DNA of the CDR3 is TGTGCCAGCATGAGGGGACTAGCCTACAATGAGCAGTTCTTC. J is TRBJ2-1 and V is TRBV7-2; the match to TRBD2 covers 8 bases. Germline CDR1 reads SGHTA; CDR2 reads FQGNSA. Trimming cost V 7 bases and J 2 bases; bases outside gene matches: 4. The CDR3 length is 14 residues.

This clone was picked up a small number of times. This chain connects TRBV5-1 to TRBJ2-7; the D is unclear. The CDR3 totals 11 residues. V was trimmed by 4 bases and J by 3 bases, leaving 5 bases between them. Germline assignment: CDR1 SGHRS and CDR2 YFSETQ. The CDR3 is CASSTNYEQYF. The CDR3 bases are TGCGCCAGCAGCACAAACTACGAGCAGTACTTC.

The chain links TRBV15 to TRBJ1-4; possibly TRBD1 for D (5 bases). The ends were cut back, 3 bases at V and 7 bases at J, with 18 bases in the middle. Germline V lookup: CDR1 LNHNV, CDR2 YYDKDF (reference sequence). The CDR3 is made up of 16 amino acids. Written as DNA, the CDR3 is TGTGCCACCAGCAGTTCAGACAGTTCGGTCGGTGAAAAACTGTTTTTT. Its translation is CATSSSDSSVGEKLFF.

The rearrangement links TRBV7-8 to TRBJ1-6; TRBD1 is a possible D gene (6 bases). V shed 1 base and J shed 7 bases, with 11 bases lying between them. Germline assignment: CDR1 SGHVS and CDR2 FQNEAQ. The CDR3 length is 15 residues. CDR3 loop: CASSLDRQANSPLHF. Here the CDR3 DNA reads TGTGCCAGCAGCTTAGATCGACAGGCGAATTCACCCCTCCACTTT.

The chain employs TRBV9 and TRBJ2-5, with 16 bases lining up with TRBD2. This CDR3 is built from 19 residues. Germline trimming cut 5 bases from V and 0 bases from J; bases unmatched to any gene: 10. CDR1 and CDR2 from the germline V gene are SGDLS and YYNGEE. CDR3 in DNA: TGTGCCAGCAGTGCCGCCCTGGGACTAGCGGGGGGGTACCAAGAGACCCAGTACTTC. Amino acids: CASSAALGLAGGYQETQYF.

In this sample, this clone turned up a few times. V and J are TRBV23-1 and TRBJ2-4; D perhaps matches TRBD1 (5 bases). TRBV23-1 counts as an open reading frame of uncertain function. The germline V and J ends were trimmed by 6 bases and 9 bases, with 15 bases remaining between them. The CDR3 runs to 13 residues. Here the CDR3 reads CASSLGQGCIQYF. In DNA, the CDR3 is TGCGCCAGCAGCCTAGGGCAGGGTTGCATTCAGTACTTC.

This rearrangement joins TRBV14 to TRBJ1-3; D not resolved. There are 13 residues in the CDR3. The V and J ends lost 1 base and 10 bases respectively, with 11 bases between them. In germline, CDR1 is SGHDN, CDR2 FVKESK. CDR3 nucleotides: TGTGCCAGCAGCCAAGTAACTAAACCTACCATATATTTT. This encodes CASSQVTKPTIYF.

The chain uses TRBV4-1 and TRBJ2-1, with TRBD1 identical over 9 bases. J lost 3 bases, V lost 2 bases, and 8 bases had no gene match. CDR3 size: 17 residues. Germline V gene sequence: CDR1 MGHRA, CDR2 YSYEKL. The CDR3 loop reads CASSQPRDRVDYNEQFF. The CDR3 DNA is TGCGCCAGCAGCCAACCGAGGGACAGGGTAGACTACAATGAGCAGTTCTTC.

This clone was counted between two and nine times. The chain has TRBV7-2 and TRBJ2-3, with 8 nucleotides matching TRBD1. V gave up 5 bases and J gave up 8 bases; unmatched junction bases: 6. The CDR3 has 13 residues. Germline V gene data show CDR1 as SGHTA and CDR2 as FQGNSA. CDR3 nucleotides: TGTGCCAGCAGCACATCACAGGGGGGTACGCAGTATTTT. It specifies CASSTSQGGTQYF.

The chain has TRBV2 and TRBJ2-5; TRBD1 agrees at 7 bases. CDR1 is SNHLY and CDR2 is FYNNEI in the germline V gene. V lost 5 bases, J lost 2 bases, and 8 bases stayed unmatched. This CDR3 has 15 residues. The chain's CDR3 is CASSLDRFGQETQYF. The CDR3 DNA is TGTGCCAGCAGTTTGGACAGGTTTGGACAAGAGACCCAGTACTTC.

CDR3 sequence (DNA): TGTGCCAGCAGCCAAGGGTTAGCTAACTATGGCTACACCTTC. Amino acids: CASSQGLANYGYTF. This chain connects TRBV5-6 to TRBJ1-2; D gene uncertain. V shed 4 bases and J shed 0 bases, with 10 bases lying between them. Germline V gene lookup returns CDR1 SGHDT and CDR2 YYEEEE. The CDR3 runs to 14 residues.

This clone has a handful of counts. V usage is TRBV7-2 and J usage is TRBJ2-1; D tentatively reads TRBD1 or TRBD2 (5 bases each). The ends were cut back, 5 bases at V and 2 bases at J, with 22 bases in the middle. The germline CDR1 and CDR2 sequences are SGHTA and FQGNSA. The CDR3 is 18 residues long. CDR3 sequence: CASSKGTPVSITYNEQFF. CDR3 nucleotides: TGTGCCAGCAGCAAAGGGACGCCTGTGTCGATAACCTACAATGAGCAGTTCTTC. Full variable domain (missing parts from reference TRBV7-2 and TRBJ2-1): GAGVSQSPSNKVTEKGKDVELRCDPISGHTALYWYRQSLGQGLEFLIYFQGNSAPDKSGLPSDRFSAERTGGSVSTLTIQRTQQEDSAVYLCASSKGTPVSITYNEQFFGPGTRLTVL.

The chain carries TRBV6-6 and TRBJ1-5; 9 nucleotides match TRBD1. V was pared by 8 bases and J by 5 bases, with 4 bases of the junction left unmatched. Per germline, CDR1 MNHNY and CDR2 SVGAGI (reference sequence). The CDR3 is made up of 13 amino acids. CDR3: CASGTGTDQPQHF. DNA of the CDR3: TGTGCCAGCGGGACAGGGACGGATCAGCCCCAGCATTTT.

The chain links TRBV30 to TRBJ1-2; no reliable D call. V was cut by 5 bases and J by 0 bases, with 13 bases left in between. Germline lookup yields CDR1 GTSNPN and CDR2 SVGIG (reference sequence). The CDR3 extends over 14 amino acids. The CDR3 reads CAWDPKGPNYGYTF. The CDR3 region has the DNA TGTGCCTGGGACCCTAAAGGCCCTAACTATGGCTACACCTTC.

This rearrangement joins TRBV5-1 to TRBJ1-3, with 9 bases that match TRBD1. The V gene end was trimmed by 4 bases and the J gene end by 2 bases; junction bases not matched to a gene: 4. Germline CDR1 reads SGHRS; CDR2 reads YFSETQ. CDR3 size: 15 residues. The chain's CDR3 is CASSTGTGTGNTIYF. The CDR3 DNA reads as TGCGCCAGCAGCACCGGGACAGGGACTGGAAACACCATATATTTT.

This clone was observed a few times. J is TRBJ2-7 and V is TRBV28; the D gene is possibly TRBD1 (6 bases). The V gene lost 5 bases and the J gene lost 4 bases, with 12 bases spanning the gap. Per the germline V gene, CDR1 is MDHEN and CDR2 is SYDVKM. This CDR3 is built from 13 residues. CDR3 DNA: TGTGCCAGCAGTCGGCAGGGGAAGTACGAGCAGTACTTC. Translation: CASSRQGKYEQYF.